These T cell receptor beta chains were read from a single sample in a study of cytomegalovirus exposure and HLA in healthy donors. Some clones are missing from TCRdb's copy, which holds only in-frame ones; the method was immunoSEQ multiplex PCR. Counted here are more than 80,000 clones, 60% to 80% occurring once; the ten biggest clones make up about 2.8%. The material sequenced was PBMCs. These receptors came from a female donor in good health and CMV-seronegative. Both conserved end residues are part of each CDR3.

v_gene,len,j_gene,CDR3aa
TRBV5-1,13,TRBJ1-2,CASSLDRGDGYTF
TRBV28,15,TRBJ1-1,CASSIPDKGNTEAFF
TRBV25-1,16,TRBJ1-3,CASSGTGPSSGNTIYF
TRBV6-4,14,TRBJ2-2,CASSGQYHTGELFF
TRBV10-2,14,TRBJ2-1,CAIQLAGGGNEQFF
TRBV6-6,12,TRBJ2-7,CASSQQGHEQYF
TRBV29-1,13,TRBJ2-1,CSGGSSSYSEQFF
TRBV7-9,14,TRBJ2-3,CASSFGGASDTQYF
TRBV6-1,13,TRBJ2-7,CASSSEGLYEQYF
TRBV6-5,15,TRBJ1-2,CASSPAGYPYYGYTF
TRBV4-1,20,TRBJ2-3,CASSHLGLAGGPSGTDTQYF
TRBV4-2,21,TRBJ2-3,CASSQGWASGRGVPKSDTGYF
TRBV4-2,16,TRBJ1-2,CASSQENRGLDYGYTF
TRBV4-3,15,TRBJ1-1,CASSQDWSFGTEAFF
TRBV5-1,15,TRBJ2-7,CASSSDGQGSYEQYF
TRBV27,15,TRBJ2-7,CASSSLDRGLYEQYF
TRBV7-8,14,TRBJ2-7,CASSAQLPTYEQYF
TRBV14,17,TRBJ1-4,CASSQGDRIATNEKLFF
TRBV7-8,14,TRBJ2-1,CASQELRTSGEQFF
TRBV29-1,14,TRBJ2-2,CSARTSGLTGELFF